Listed below are T cell receptor beta chains from one sample, sequenced in a study of T cells in Graves' hyperthyroidism and ophthalmopathy. MiXCR, run by TCRdb on the multiplex PCR reads, gives a single entry per CDR3 protein. This sample carries under 750,000 distinct CDR3 sequences, over 15% of them seen once, and the ten largest clones take over 15%. Sequencing input: blood. The receptors stem from a woman between 45 and 60 years old with Graves' hyperthyroidism that later progressed to Graves' ophthalmopathy. Each CDR3 is given with its conserved first and last residue. Fields, in order: J gene, clone size, V gene, D gene, CDR3 protein, CDR3 DNA. The D gene is left open where the match is weak. Not every row has a clone size; where given, it reads once, few, many or a size class.

>TRBJ2-5|few|TRBV24-1|TRBD1
CATSDWTGGFSETQYF
TGTGCCACCAGTGATTGGACAGGGGGCTTTTCGGAGACCCAGTACTTC
>TRBJ2-1|many|TRBV11-2|NA
CASRTDRLTSYNEQFF
TGTGCCAGCAGAACCGACAGGTTAACTTCCTACAATGAGCAGTTCTTC
>TRBJ2-1|once|TRBV28|NA
CASSDRALGGTSYNEQFF
TGTGCCAGCAGTGATCGGGCCCTAGGTGGGACCTCCTACAATGAGCAGTTCTTC
>TRBJ2-1|few|TRBV10-1|NA
CASSDPLAFDEQFF
TGCGCCAGCAGTGACCCCTTAGCCTTCGATGAGCAGTTCTTC
>TRBJ2-2|NA|TRBV7-9|TRBD1
CASSHSSTGGTGELFF
TGTGCCAGCAGTCATTCCTCGACAGGGGGCACCGGGGAGCTGTTTTTT
>TRBJ2-1|many|TRBV5-1|TRBD1
CASSLPKTPGTGYNEQFF
TGCGCCAGCAGCTTGCCGAAAACCCCCGGGACAGGTTACAATGAGCAGTTCTTC
>TRBJ1-6|NA|TRBV27|NA
CASSFRVLSRSYNSPLHF
TGTGCCAGCAGTTTTAGGGTGCTCTCAAGATCCTATAATTCACCCCTCCACTTT
>TRBJ1-4|NA|TRBV18|TRBD1
CASSRDSPATNEKLFF
TGTGCCAGCTCAAGGGACAGCCCTGCAACTAATGAAAAACTGTTTTTT
>TRBJ2-3|many|TRBV2|NA
CAGRLYLSTDTQYF
TGTGCCGGTCGACTTTACCTTAGCACAGATACGCAGTATTTT
>TRBJ1-1|many|TRBV7-8|NA
CASSRWGQGNTEAFF
TGTGCCAGCAGCCGTTGGGGCCAGGGGAACACTGAAGCTTTCTTT
>TRBJ1-4|NA|TRBV7-9|NA
CASSLGLRFSDNEKLFF
TGTGCCAGCAGCTTAGGTTTGCGTTTTAGCGATAATGAAAAACTGTTTTTT
>TRBJ1-6|many|TRBV3-1|NA
CASSQTQDNSPLHF
TGTGCCAGCAGCCAAACACAGGACAATTCACCCCTCCACTTT
>TRBJ2-2|many|TRBV6-5|NA
CASSYLGLVREGGELFF
TGTGCCAGCAGTTACTTAGGGTTGGTCAGGGAAGGCGGGGAGCTGTTTTTT
>TRBJ2-6|NA|TRBV12-3/TRBV12-4|NA
CASFHPSPGANVLTF
TGTGCCAGCTTCCACCCGAGCCCTGGGGCCAACGTCCTGACTTTC
>TRBJ2-2|NA|TRBV29-1|TRBD1
CSVRTGGNTGELFF
TGCAGCGTTCGGACAGGGGGGAACACCGGGGAGCTGTTTTTT
>TRBJ1-1|many|TRBV3-1|NA
CASSHYMDLNTEAFF
TGTGCCAGCAGCCACTATATGGACCTGAACACTGAAGCTTTCTTT
>TRBJ2-3|many|TRBV5-1|NA
CASSLVAIYTDTQYF
TGCGCCAGCAGCTTGGTTGCGATTTACACAGATACGCAGTATTTT
>TRBJ2-5|NA|TRBV29-1|NA
CSVGSGTVFQTQYF
TGCAGCGTAGGATCCGGGACGGTCTTCCAGACCCAGTACTTC
>TRBJ1-3|NA|TRBV12-3/TRBV12-4|NA
CASSFRGNTIYF
TGTGCCAGCAGTTTCCGGGGAAACACCATATATTTT
>TRBJ2-1|many|TRBV6-1|NA
CASNLGSWNEQFF
TGTGCCAGCAACCTAGGGAGCTGGAATGAGCAGTTCTTC
>TRBJ1-1|few|TRBV7-9|NA
CASSLDTPEAFF
TGTGCCAGCAGCTTAGATACACCTGAAGCTTTCTTT
>TRBJ2-1|NA|TRBV6-1|TRBD2
CASSRGLAGYNEQFF
TGTGCCAGCAGTCGAGGACTAGCGGGTTACAATGAGCAGTTCTTC
>TRBJ2-7|NA|TRBV5-4|TRBD1
CASSRTAGGSLDEQYF
TGTGCCAGCAGCAGAACCGCAGGGGGCTCTTTAGACGAGCAGTACTTC
>TRBJ2-1|many|TRBV15|TRBD2
CATSVSGRGDYNEQFF
TGTGCCACCAGCGTGTCCGGGCGGGGGGATTACAATGAGCAGTTCTTC
>TRBJ1-1|NA|TRBV29-1|NA
CSVALQSGDTEAFF
TGCAGCGTTGCTCTTCAATCGGGGGACACTGAAGCTTTCTTT
>TRBJ2-1|many|TRBV2|TRBD2
CASSKRLAGENNEQFF
TGTGCCAGCAGCAAACGGCTAGCGGGGGAGAACAATGAGCAGTTCTTC
>TRBJ1-3|many|TRBV5-1|TRBD1
CASRQGTGNTIYF
TGCGCCAGCAGACAGGGGACTGGAAACACCATATATTTT
>TRBJ2-1|few|TRBV9|TRBD2
CANSPPEGTSGGAYNEQFF
TGTGCCAACAGCCCTCCCGAGGGGACTAGCGGGGGCGCCTACAATGAGCAGTTCTTC
>TRBJ1-1|many|TRBV7-3|NA
CASSLTSENTEAFF
TGTGCCAGCAGCTTAACGTCTGAGAACACTGAAGCTTTCTTT
>TRBJ1-2|many|TRBV20-1|NA
CSASTGWGYTF
TGCAGTGCTAGTACCGGTTGGGGCTACACCTTC
>TRBJ1-5|many|TRBV28|NA
CASSPRGYNQPQHF
TGTGCCAGCAGTCCCAGGGGTTACAATCAGCCCCAGCATTTT
>TRBJ2-5|few|TRBV4-1|TRBD1
CASSQYDRGPETQYF
TGCGCCAGCAGCCAGTACGACAGGGGCCCCGAGACCCAGTACTTC
>TRBJ1-1|many|TRBV4-1|NA
CASSQGYTEAFF
TGTGCCAGTTCGCAGGGGTACACTGAAGCTTTCTTT
>TRBJ1-1|many|TRBV6-1|NA
CATSTGNTEAFF
TGTGCCACCTCGACAGGGAACACTGAAGCTTTCTTT
>TRBJ1-1|few|TRBV18|NA
CASSPPNYSNTEAFF
TGTGCCAGCTCACCACCAAACTATTCCAACACTGAAGCTTTCTTT
>TRBJ1-2|NA|TRBV14|TRBD1
CASSQDLAGGADGYTF
TGTGCCAGCAGCCAAGATCTGGCAGGGGGCGCGGATGGCTACACCTTC
>TRBJ2-7|few|TRBV5-1|TRBD1
CASNPPGTGVNEQYF
TGCGCCAGCAACCCGCCCGGGACAGGGGTCAACGAGCAGTACTTC
>TRBJ2-5|NA|TRBV9|TRBD1
CASSVGTGVQETQYF
TGTGCCAGCAGCGTAGGGACAGGGGTCCAAGAGACCCAGTACTTC
>TRBJ1-5|NA|TRBV6-1|NA
CASSLRESNQPQHF
TGTGCCAGCAGCCTCAGGGAAAGCAATCAGCCCCAGCATTTT